A single sample is the source of the 17 T cell receptor beta chains below, sequenced in a study of shared clonotypes between healthy human individuals (TCRdb year 2020). CD8 naive samples were CD45RO-negative cells positively selected for CCR7, giving a CD45RA+CCR7+ population that excluded TemRA cells. Library construction relied on the immunoSEQ multiplex PCR assay. In its TCRdb copy, this immuneACCESS table keeps in-frame sequences only and misses some clones. Where compared with another copy, unresolved V genes explain less than half of these, and the others have no known cause. This sample comprises under 2,000,000 clones, less than 95% of them detected only once. The top ten constitute approximately 1% of the sample. The sequenced material came from naive CD8+ T cells sorted from blood. Reading the label with the study, this specimen's cell subset or site is: CD45RA+CCR7+. All receptors derive from a man between 18 and 35 years old in good health.

The V call is TRBV9, the J call TRBJ1-4; D gene uncertain. Deletions cut 6 bases from V and 1 base from J, with 10 bases between. The CDR3 has 14 residues. From germline, CDR1 is SGDLS and CDR2 YYNGEE. In nucleotides, the CDR3 is TGTGCCAGCACCGACGGGTTAACTAATGAAAAACTGTTTTTT. This sequence encodes CASTDGLTNEKLFF.

J is TRBJ1-5 and V is TRBV5-4; TRBD1 matches at 12 bases. V lost 3 bases to trimming and J lost 2 bases; unmatched junction nucleotides: 9. Germline lookup yields CDR1 SGHNT and CDR2 YYREEE (reference sequence). The length of the CDR3 is 18 residues. This CDR3 is CASSSPGQGASGNQPQHF. CDR3 nucleotide sequence: TGTGCCAGCAGCTCACCGGGACAGGGGGCTTCAGGCAATCAGCCCCAGCATTTT.

The chain is built from TRBV25-1 and TRBJ2-5; 7 positions match TRBD1. The J call may be faulty, since TRBJ2-7 better matches the DNA end. The CDR3 totals 13 residues. Germline V gene data show CDR1 as MGHDK and CDR2 as SYGVNS. DNA for the CDR3: TGTGCCAGCAGTGTTGGACAGGTCTACGAGCAGTACTTC. Translation gives CASSVGQVYEQYF.

The chain links TRBV6-1 to TRBJ2-7; 9 bases are shared with TRBD1. The ends lost 4 bases at V and 4 bases at J; junction bases unmatched: 8. The germline V gene has CDR1 MNHNS and CDR2 SASEGT. CDR3 size: 15 residues. Written as DNA, the CDR3 is TGTGCCAGCAGTGGATACGTGGGACAGGGATACGAGCAGTACTTC. Translation gives CASSGYVGQGYEQYF.

As to this clone: An end of the junction does not agree with germline; a read error may underlie this. The chain combines TRBV7-7 with TRBJ2-3; D is possibly TRBD1 or TRBD2 (5 bases each). Germline assignment: CDR1 SSHAT and CDR2 FNYEAQ (reference sequence). The CDR3 runs to 15 residues. CDR3 coding DNA: TGTGCTAGCAGCCGGATCGGGGTTGGGGGAGATACGCAGTATTTT. It codes for CASSRIGVGGDTQYF.

The chain carries TRBV30 and TRBJ1-5; D is ambiguous. The CDR3 runs 13 residues. The V end lost 5 bases, the J end lost 1 base, and 9 bases lay between the germline ends. CDR1 and CDR2 from the germline V gene are GTSNPN and SVGIG (reference sequence). The CDR3 is CAWDIGSNQPQHF. The CDR3 nucleotides read TGTGCCTGGGACATAGGGAGCAATCAGCCCCAGCATTTT.

The rearrangement links TRBV6-5 to TRBJ1-1; D perhaps matches TRBD1 (5 bases). V lost 2 bases, J lost 7 bases, and 11 bases lay in between. The CDR3 length is 13 residues. The germline V gene has CDR1 MNHEY and CDR2 SVGAGI. The CDR3 DNA follows: TGTGCCAGCAGTTACAGGCAGGGAATTGAAGCTTTCTTT. Translated, it gives CASSYRQGIEAFF.

This chain links TRBV5-1 with TRBJ2-7, with D possibly being TRBD1 (6 bases). Trimming took off 4 bases at V and 5 bases at J, with 19 bases between the two ends. Germline loops: CDR1 SGHRS, CDR2 YFSETQ. This CDR3 spans 15 amino acids. The CDR3 sequence is CASSVWVQGPDEQYF. CDR3 nucleotide sequence: TGCGCCAGCAGCGTGTGGGTCCAGGGGCCCGACGAGCAGTACTTC.

The chain is built from TRBV6-5 and TRBJ2-7, with unresolved D. The CDR3 totals 16 residues. Trimming shortened V by 0 bases and J by 0 bases, and 12 bases separated the two germline ends. CDR1 MNHEY and CDR2 SVGAGI come from the germline V gene. CDR3 sequence: CASSYSMHQSSYEQYF. CDR3 in DNA: TGTGCCAGCAGTTACTCGATGCACCAAAGCTCCTACGAGCAGTACTTC.

This clone showed up just once. The chain recombines TRBV4-3 with TRBJ1-2, with D possibly TRBD1 on 5 matching bases. V lost 0 bases and J 4 bases, leaving 12 bases between the germline ends. From germline, CDR1 is LGHNA and CDR2 YSLEER. CDR3 length: 15 residues. The CDR3, as DNA: TGCGCCAGCAGCCAAGATATGGGGGGGGGCTATGGCTACACCTTC. Protein: CASSQDMGGGYGYTF.

The J gene is TRBJ1-5, the V gene TRBV15, with D tentatively TRBD1 (5 bases). There are 17 residues in the CDR3. Trimming stripped 0 bases from V and 0 bases from J, with 12 bases between. The V gene's germline CDR1 is LNHNV and CDR2 YYDKDF (reference sequence). CDR3 region: CATSRERDSYSNQPQHF. CDR3 nucleotide sequence: TGTGCCACCAGCAGAGAGAGAGACAGCTATAGCAATCAGCCCCAGCATTTT.

The chain is built from TRBV4-1 and TRBJ1-5; D ambiguous. V lost 3 bases, J lost 5 bases, and 11 bases lay in between. Germline loops: CDR1 MGHRA, CDR2 YSYEKL. The length of the CDR3 is 14 residues. CDR3 region: CASSQTKVDQPQHF. In DNA, the CDR3 is TGCGCCAGCAGCCAGACGAAAGTGGATCAGCCCCAGCATTTT.

V usage is TRBV4-2 and J usage is TRBJ1-3; no firm D call. Germline V gene sequence: CDR1 LGHNA, CDR2 YNFKEQ. The length of the CDR3 is 17 residues. The V and J ends lost 1 base and 0 bases respectively, with 13 bases between them. The CDR3 sequence is CASSQAYGSSSGNTIYF. The CDR3 DNA reads TGTGCCAGCAGCCAAGCCTATGGCTCCAGCTCTGGAAACACCATATATTTT.

This clone was detected once. V and J are TRBV5-6 and TRBJ1-4, with D possibly TRBD1 on 5 matching bases. This CDR3 comprises 13 residues. Trimming left V 3 bases short and J 6 bases short, with 9 bases between. CDR1 is SGHDT, CDR2 YYEEEE, per germline. In DNA, the CDR3 is TGTGCCAGCAGCTGGGGCCCCGATGAAAAACTGTTTTTT. Amino acid sequence: CASSWGPDEKLFF.

The chain combines TRBV2 with TRBJ1-3; no clear D. The CDR3 sequence is 18 residues long. Trimming pared 0 bases from V and 0 bases from J, leaving 15 bases between. Germline V gene lookup returns CDR1 SNHLY and CDR2 FYNNEI. This CDR3 reads CASSEAGGDISSGNTIYF. CDR3 sequence (DNA): TGTGCCAGCAGTGAAGCGGGTGGCGACATCTCCTCTGGAAACACCATATATTTT.

The V and J genes are TRBV27 and TRBJ2-7; 11 bases line up with TRBD2. The CDR3 has 15 residues. Looked up from germline, CDR1 is MNHEY and CDR2 is SMNVEV (reference sequence). The J segment lost 3 bases and the V segment lost 5 bases, leaving 6 bases of the junction unmatched. The CDR3 loop reads CASSLLAGEGYEQYF. Here the CDR3 DNA reads TGTGCCAGCAGTCTACTAGCGGGGGAGGGCTACGAGCAGTACTTC.

As for this clone: Distinct nucleotide sequences in the sample also encode this CDR3. The rearrangement joins TRBV28 to TRBJ1-6; no firm D call. This CDR3 region has 14 residues. Germline CDR1 reads MDHEN; CDR2 reads SYDVKM. Trimming pared 3 bases from V and 0 bases from J, leaving 3 bases between. CDR3 protein: CASSLSSYNSPLHF. The CDR3 bases are TGTGCCAGCAGTTTGAGCTCCTATAATTCACCCCTCCACTTT.